The rows below give T cell receptor beta chains drawn from one sample of a study of T cells in localized non-small cell lung cancer. Generated by immunoSEQ multiplex PCR, the TCRdb table keeps only in-frame clones and is missing some. The sample holds about 52,000 clones, 86% seen once. The specimen comprised peripheral blood, sampled before any cancer treatment. Source of these receptors: a male donor at least 60 years old with stage III squamous cell lung carcinoma. The CDR3 runs from the conserved cysteine through the conserved F or W.

J	V	CDR3
TRBJ1-1	TRBV27	CASSFSQGGMKGNTEAFF
TRBJ2-7	TRBV6-4	CASRGSGRASYEQYF
TRBJ1-1	TRBV2	CASSGGRGEGEAFF
TRBJ1-5	TRBV19	CASNLQGTDQPQHF
TRBJ2-5	TRBV27	CASSSSRLAAQETQYF
TRBJ1-5	TRBV18	CASSLKGSDQPQHF
TRBJ1-5	TRBV2	CASSPANPNQPQHF
TRBJ1-2	TRBV5-1	CASSLAVATSGHGYTF
TRBJ2-2	TRBV19	CASSMVGFGLVSGELFF
TRBJ2-2	TRBV7-6	CASSLGTSGRGTGELFF
TRBJ1-3	TRBV7-2	CASSFYGSVGNTIYF
TRBJ1-2	TRBV25-1	CASSESVTTVWGYTF
TRBJ2-7	TRBV6-1	CASSQGPPGEQYF
TRBJ2-2	TRBV28	CASSPPTGNTGELFF
TRBJ2-7	TRBV6-5	CASRYDRSYEQYF
TRBJ1-1	TRBV10-3	CAISQSTGGTEAFF
TRBJ2-1	TRBV5-1	CASSGLAGENEQFF
TRBJ2-3	TRBV5-5	CASSLRGGTDTQYF
TRBJ2-5	TRBV5-4	CASSPGGRGETQYF
TRBJ2-7	TRBV7-3	CASSPTGTSGNYEQYF
TRBJ1-1	TRBV5-5	CASSLATVNTEAFF
TRBJ1-1	TRBV7-9	CASSLEYSNTEAFF
TRBJ1-1	TRBV19	CASSIISSGGTEAFF
TRBJ1-5	TRBV19	CASSMGQGGQPQHF
TRBJ2-7	TRBV5-4	CASSLGGRQGISEQYF
TRBJ2-2	TRBV14	CASSATRDRNTGELFF
TRBJ2-3	TRBV7-3	CASSLTKTHTQYF
TRBJ2-1	TRBV11-1	CASSLGRTSGSYNEQFF
TRBJ1-1	TRBV29-1	CSVEDGQGQGFTEAFF
TRBJ1-1	TRBV5-1	CASTGTGNTEAFF
TRBJ1-2	TRBV6-5	CASSLRGQSGYTF
TRBJ1-5	TRBV6-1	CASSEKPGVGNQPQHF
TRBJ2-1	TRBV7-2	CASSTTYYNEQFF
TRBJ2-2	TRBV18	CASSPPQGGNTGELFF
TRBJ2-7	TRBV19	CASSITATSYEQYF
TRBJ1-2	TRBV5-1	CASRQEPQIDGYTF
TRBJ2-7	TRBV10-3	CAISPGGDRAGYEQYF
TRBJ2-2	TRBV9	CASSVLARVNTGELFF
TRBJ1-4	TRBV5-5	CASSSGAATNEKLFF
TRBJ2-7	TRBV2	CASSTGTSGSTEQYF
TRBJ1-1	TRBV9	CASSVDSDPGTEAFF
TRBJ1-1	TRBV9	CASSVAISAEAFF
TRBJ1-4	TRBV6-5	CASRSQGDRGGKLFF
TRBJ2-2	TRBV7-7	CASSLAPNTGELFF
TRBJ2-7	TRBV7-8	CASSVRSPREQYF
TRBJ1-6	TRBV16	CASSPLKTGSNSPLHF
TRBJ1-4	TRBV7-2	CASSLGTGHPERF
TRBJ1-2	TRBV21-1	CASSNAATGCYGYTF
TRBJ2-1	TRBV4-1	CASSQELAGGLGEQFF
TRBJ2-1	TRBV6-1	CASRLGTSGYNEQFF
TRBJ1-4	TRBV7-9	CASRAGTVISTNEKLFF
TRBJ1-6	TRBV2	CASSAGAVAPLHF
TRBJ2-1	TRBV7-6	CASSSRTSGVSYNEQFF
TRBJ1-5	TRBV5-1	CASSRQPTDRFNQPQHF
TRBJ2-3	TRBV29-1	CSLNRVTDTQYF
TRBJ2-5	TRBV5-1	CASSSRTSGTIETQYF
TRBJ1-1	TRBV6-5	CASRGQGGAEAFF
TRBJ2-1	TRBV9	CASSVRASGRALVDEQFF
TRBJ1-1	TRBV18	CASSLRQDPTEAFF
TRBJ1-1	TRBV7-9	CASSLGAQGGTEAFF